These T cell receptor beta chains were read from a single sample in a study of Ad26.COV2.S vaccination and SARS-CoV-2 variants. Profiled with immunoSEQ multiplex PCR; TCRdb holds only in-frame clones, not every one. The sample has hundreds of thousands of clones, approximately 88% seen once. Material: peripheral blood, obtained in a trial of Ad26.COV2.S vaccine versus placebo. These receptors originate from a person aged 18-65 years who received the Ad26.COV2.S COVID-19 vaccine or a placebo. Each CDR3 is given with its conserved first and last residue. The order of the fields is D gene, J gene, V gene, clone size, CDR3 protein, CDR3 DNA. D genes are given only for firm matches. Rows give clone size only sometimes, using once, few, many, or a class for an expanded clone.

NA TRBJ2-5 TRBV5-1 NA CASSLGGTGETQYF TGCGCCAGCAGCTTGGGCGGGACGGGAGAGACCCAGTACTTC
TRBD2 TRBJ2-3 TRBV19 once CASSTLAGRTDTQYF TGTGCCAGTAGTACACTAGCGGGGCGTACAGATACGCAGTATTTT
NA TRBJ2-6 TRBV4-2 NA CASSHEQVAGANVLTF TGTGCCAGCAGCCATGAACAGGTAGCTGGGGCCAACGTCCTGACTTTC
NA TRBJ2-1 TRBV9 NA CASSGGVSSYNEQFF TGTGCCAGCAGCGGAGGTGTGAGCTCCTACAATGAGCAGTTCTTC
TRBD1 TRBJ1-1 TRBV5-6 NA CASSPGTGEGWSTEAFF TGTGCCAGCAGCCCTGGGACAGGGGAAGGATGGAGCACTGAAGCTTTCTTT
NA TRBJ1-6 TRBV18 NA CASSPGGAPLHF TGTGCCAGCTCACCGGGGGGGGCCCCCCTCCACTTT
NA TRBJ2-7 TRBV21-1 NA CASTFKGQSPYF TGTGCCAGCACCTTCAAAGGACAGAGCCCTTACTTC
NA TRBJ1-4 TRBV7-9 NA CASSLSPRANEKLFF TGTGCCAGCAGCTTAAGCCCGAGGGCTAATGAAAAACTGTTTTTT
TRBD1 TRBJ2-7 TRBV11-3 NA CASSTIQGKYEQYF TGTGCCAGCAGCACAATACAGGGGAAGTACGAGCAGTACTTC
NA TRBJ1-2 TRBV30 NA CAWSENAAGRGYTF TGTGCCTGGAGTGAAAATGCGGCAGGGCGAGGCTACACCTTC
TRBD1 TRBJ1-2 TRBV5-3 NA CARSLAGDRFNYGYTF TGTGCCAGAAGCTTGGCCGGGGACAGATTTAATTATGGCTACACCTTC
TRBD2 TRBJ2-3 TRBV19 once CASRSGTRSDF TGTGCCAGCCGATCGGGGACTAGGTCGGATTTT
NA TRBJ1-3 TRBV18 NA CASSPGEPRGNTIYF TGTGCCAGCTCACCCGGGGAGCCGAGAGGAAACACCATATATTTT
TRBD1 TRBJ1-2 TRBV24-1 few CATSEPRDRGDGYTF TGTGCCACCAGTGAACCTCGGGACAGGGGGGATGGCTACACCTTC
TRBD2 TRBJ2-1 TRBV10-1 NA CASSELLAGGPGNEQFF TGCGCCAGCAGTGAGTTACTAGCGGGAGGGCCGGGAAATGAGCAGTTCTTC